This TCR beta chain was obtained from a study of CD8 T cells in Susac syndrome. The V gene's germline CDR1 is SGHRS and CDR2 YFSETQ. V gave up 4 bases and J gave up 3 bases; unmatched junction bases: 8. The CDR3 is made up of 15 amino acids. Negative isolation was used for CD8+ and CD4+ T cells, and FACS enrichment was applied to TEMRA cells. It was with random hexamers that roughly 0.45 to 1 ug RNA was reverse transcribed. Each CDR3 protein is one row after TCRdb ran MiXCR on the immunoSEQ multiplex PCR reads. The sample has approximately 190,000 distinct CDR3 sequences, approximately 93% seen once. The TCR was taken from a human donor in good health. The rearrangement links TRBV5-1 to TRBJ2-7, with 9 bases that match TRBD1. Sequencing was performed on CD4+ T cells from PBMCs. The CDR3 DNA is TGCGCCAGCAGCCCGGGGGACAGGGACGTCTACGAGCAGTACTTC. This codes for CASSPGDRDVYEQYF.